This section outlines one TCR beta chain sequence together with its context. This sample was included in a study of human T cells and chemical hapten exposure. TCRdb recomputed calls from the RACE reads with MiXCR, one row per CDR3 protein. The sample records fewer than 200,000 distinct CDR3 sequences, around 30% being singletons. Time point in this sample: pre-sensitization, week 0. Treatment specified: therapeutic diphenylcyclopropenone sensitization with weekly scalp DPC. The CDR3 spans 13 residues. Germline V lookup: CDR1 ENHRY, CDR2 SYGVKD. V lost 6 bases to trimming and J lost 6 bases; unmatched junction nucleotides: 6.

The chain employs TRBV10-3 and TRBJ2-5; 8 nucleotides agree with TRBD2. The clonotype comes from a woman younger than 45 with alopecia areata. Some clones in this sample may be carry-over from other donors' samples. The sequencing used whole blood, collected in connection with sensitization to the hapten diphenylcyclopropenone (DPC). The CDR3 DNA reads TGTGCCATCAGGGATGGACTAGCACAGACCCAGTACTTC. This sequence encodes CAIRDGLAQTQYF.